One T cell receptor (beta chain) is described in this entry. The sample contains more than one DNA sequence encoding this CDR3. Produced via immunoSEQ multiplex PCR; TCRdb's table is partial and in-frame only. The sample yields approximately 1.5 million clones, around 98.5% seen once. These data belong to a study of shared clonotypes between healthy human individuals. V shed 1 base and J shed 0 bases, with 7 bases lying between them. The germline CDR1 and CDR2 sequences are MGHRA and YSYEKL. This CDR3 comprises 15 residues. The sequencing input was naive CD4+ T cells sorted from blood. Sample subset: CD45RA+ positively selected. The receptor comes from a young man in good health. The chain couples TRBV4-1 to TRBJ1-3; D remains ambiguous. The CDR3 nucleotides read TGCGCCAGCAGCCAAGTGGGTGGCTCTGGAAACACCATATATTTT. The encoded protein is CASSQVGGSGNTIYF.